This T cell receptor beta chain emerged from a study of immune evolution from preneoplasia to lung adenocarcinoma. Findings of the study overall: Later-stage lesions seemingly showed higher T cell density and diversity than normal lung.

Measured with immunoSEQ multiplex PCR; TCRdb has only the in-frame clones, and not every one. The data contain some 3,300 clones, around 50% of them singletons. In the case of this clone: Its antigen is currently unknown.

Patient tissue came from resections in Japan or China, 2014–2017. Sequenced: FFPE normal lung tissue adjacent to the tumor. This clonotype originated in a person aged 45-60 years with lung adenocarcinoma.

CDR3 in DNA: TGTGCCAGCAGCGCAAGGACTAGCGGGGGGCCAAGCTCCTACGAGCAGTACTTC. It codes for CASSARTSGGPSSYEQYF. V gene TRBV7-8 combines with J gene TRBJ2-7, with 14 bases that match TRBD2. The V gene's germline CDR1 is SGHVS and CDR2 FQNEAQ. V lost 5 bases, J lost 0 bases, and 9 bases stayed unmatched. The CDR3 spans 18 residues.